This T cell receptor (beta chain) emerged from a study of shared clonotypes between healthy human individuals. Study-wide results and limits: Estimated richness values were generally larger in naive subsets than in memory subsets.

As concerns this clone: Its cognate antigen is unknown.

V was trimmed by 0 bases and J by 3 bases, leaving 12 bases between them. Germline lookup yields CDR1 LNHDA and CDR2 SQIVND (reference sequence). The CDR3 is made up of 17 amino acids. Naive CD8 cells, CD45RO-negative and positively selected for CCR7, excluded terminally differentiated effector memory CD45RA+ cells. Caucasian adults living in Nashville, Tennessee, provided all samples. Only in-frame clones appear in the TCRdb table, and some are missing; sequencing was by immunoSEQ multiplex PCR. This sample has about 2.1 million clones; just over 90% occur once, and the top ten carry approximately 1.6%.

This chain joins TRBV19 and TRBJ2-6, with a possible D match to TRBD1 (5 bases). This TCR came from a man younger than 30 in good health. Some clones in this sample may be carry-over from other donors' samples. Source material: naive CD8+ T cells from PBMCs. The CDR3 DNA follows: TGTGCCAGTAGTATAGATCTATCAGGGTTTGGGGCCAACGTCCTGACTTTC. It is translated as CASSIDLSGFGANVLTF.